This record concerns one TCR beta chain sequence. Its antigen remains unidentified. The data belong to a study of T cell repertoires in cytomegalovirus infection. Study information: Evidence of both CMV infection and a matching HLA type came from public TCR beta signatures. Findings of the study overall: Clonotype analysis showed dominance of the ex vivo response by HLA-C-restricted CMV-specific TCR beta clonotypes. Based on cumulative public TCR beta family frequency, carriers of CMV plus the relevant HLA were identified.

TCRdb ran MiXCR on the reads and lists one entry per CDR3 protein. The sample consists of about 130,000 distinct CDR3 sequences, 8% to 9% of them appearing once. Sequences were obtained from PBMCs. The receptor's source is a human donor in good health (CMV status not recorded). Some clones in this sample may be carry-over from other donors' samples.

The CDR3 DNA follows: TGTGCCAGCAGCTTGGGGACTAGCCGGAACAATGAGCAGTTCTTC. Encoded protein: CASSLGTSRNNEQFF. The chain links TRBV5-4 to TRBJ2-1; 8 bases line up with TRBD2. The CDR3 has 15 residues. Germline V CDR1 and CDR2: SGHNT, YYREEE (reference sequence). Germline trimming cut 0 bases from V and 5 bases from J; bases unmatched to any gene: 4.